Shown below are 18 T cell receptor beta chains from a single sample sequenced in a study of shared clonotypes between healthy human individuals. Naive CD8 cells were CD45RO-negative, positively selected for CCR7, excluding terminally differentiated effector memory CD45RA+ cells. The data were produced by immunoSEQ multiplex PCR, yet TCRdb's version contains in-frame clones alone and is incomplete. The sample has nearly 600,000 clones; roughly 95% are singletons. Sequencing input: naive CD8+ T cells sorted from blood. The source of these receptors is a woman aged 30 to 39 in good health.

The rearrangement uses TRBV19 and TRBJ1-6, with 7 bases fitting TRBD1. Germline CDR1 LNHDA, CDR2 SQIVND (reference sequence). CDR3 length: 13 residues. V gave up 9 bases and J gave up 5 bases; unmatched junction bases: 4. CDR3 in DNA: TGTGCCAGCAAAGGACAGGATAATTCACCCCTCCACTTT. Amino acid sequence: CASKGQDNSPLHF.

This clone was observed a single time. This sequence joins TRBV27 and TRBJ2-5; weak D call: TRBD1 (7 bases). V was trimmed by 3 bases and J by 4 bases, leaving 15 bases between them. This CDR3 has 15 amino acids. Germline V lookup: CDR1 MNHEY, CDR2 SMNVEV (reference sequence). CDR3 nucleotide sequence: TGTGCCAGCAGTTTCGGAGGGGGCAGATTAGAGACCCAGTACTTC. It yields the protein CASSFGGGRLETQYF.

The rearrangement uses TRBV10-2 and TRBJ2-7; D gene ambiguous. The CDR3 is made up of 18 amino acids. Trimming left V 3 bases short and J 0 bases short, with 21 bases between. CDR1 WSHSY and CDR2 SAAADI come from the germline V gene. The CDR3 region is CASSDPAWGTRNSYEQYF. For the CDR3, the DNA is TGCGCCAGCAGTGACCCGGCCTGGGGAACCCGTAACTCCTACGAGCAGTACTTC.

Note on this clone: The same CDR3 arises from other DNA sequences in this sample as well. As DNA, the CDR3 is TGTGCCAGCAGTTACGGGGGGACTGAAGCTTTCTTT. This encodes CASSYGGTEAFF. This chain connects TRBV6-6 to TRBJ1-1, with TRBD1 as a possible D gene (5 bases). V shed 2 bases and J shed 5 bases, with 6 bases lying between them. The CDR3 length is 12 residues. Germline values: CDR1 MNHNY, CDR2 SVGAGI (reference sequence).

V is TRBV28 and J is TRBJ1-1, with 7 bases that match TRBD1. The germline V gene has CDR1 MDHEN and CDR2 SYDVKM. The CDR3 covers 20 residues. V was pared by 3 bases and J by 1 base, with 20 bases of the junction left unmatched. The DNA of the CDR3 is TGTGCCAGCAGTTTTCACGTAATTGAAGGACTGGACAGGTGGAACACTGAAGCTTTCTTT. This gives the protein CASSFHVIEGLDRWNTEAFF.

The CDR3 region has the DNA TGCGCCAGCAGCCAAGACAGTGGTTTTGAAAAACTGTTTTTT. Translation gives CASSQDSGFEKLFF. The V gene is TRBV4-1, the J gene TRBJ1-4; no reliable D call. The V gene's germline CDR1 is MGHRA and CDR2 YSYEKL. The CDR3 runs to 14 residues. The germline V and J ends were trimmed by 0 bases and 7 bases, with 9 bases remaining between them.

This sequence joins TRBV19 and TRBJ2-5; D is undetermined. The CDR3 contains 16 residues. The germline gives CDR1 LNHDA, CDR2 SQIVND (reference sequence). V was clipped by 5 bases and J by 4 bases, with 20 bases between them. CDR3 loop: CASSLQIVIGGETQYF. The CDR3 nucleotides read TGTGCCAGTAGTCTCCAGATAGTTATCGGTGGAGAGACCCAGTACTTC.

The rearrangement joins TRBV4-1 to TRBJ2-7; 8 bases are shared with TRBD2. This CDR3 is built from 16 residues. CDR1 is MGHRA and CDR2 is YSYEKL in the germline V gene. Trimming took 1 base from V and 7 from J; bases not matched to a gene: 12. In DNA, the CDR3 is TGCGCCAGCAGCCAAGTGGTAACGGGAGGGCCAGGAGAGCAGTACTTC. Translating gives CASSQVVTGGPGEQYF.

The rearrangement links TRBV7-9 to TRBJ1-2, with 9 positions matching TRBD1. The CDR3 contains 15 residues. The germline V gene has CDR1 SEHNR and CDR2 FQNEAQ (reference sequence). Trimming removed 1 base from V and 8 bases from J; junction bases left unmatched: 8. The DNA of the CDR3 is TGTGCCAGCAGCTTAGAGGGACAGGGACGGATAGGCTACACCTTC. Translating gives CASSLEGQGRIGYTF.

This clone was found a few times. Other DNA variants within this sample encode the same CDR3. The rearrangement uses TRBV27 and TRBJ2-7; D may be TRBD1 (6 bases). This CDR3 is 14 amino acids long. The germline V gene has CDR1 MNHEY and CDR2 SMNVEV (reference sequence). V lost 3 bases, J lost 3 bases, and 12 bases lay in between. The CDR3 sequence: CASSFQGSSYEQYF. CDR3 coding DNA: TGTGCCAGCAGTTTCCAGGGGAGTAGCTACGAGCAGTACTTC.

This clone was seen just once. The rearrangement joins TRBV5-1 to TRBJ1-1, with D possibly being TRBD1 (5 bases). This CDR3 spans 16 amino acids. V lost 0 bases and J lost 0, with 12 bases in between. Germline V CDR1 and CDR2: SGHRS, YFSETQ. For the CDR3, the DNA is TGCGCCAGCAGCTTGGCCGGTGGGGGTATGAACACTGAAGCTTTCTTT. Protein sequence: CASSLAGGGMNTEAFF.

V and J are TRBV7-9 and TRBJ1-2; D gene unclear. The CDR3 spans 15 residues. V lost 1 base and J lost 4, with 13 bases in between. Looked up from germline, CDR1 is SEHNR and CDR2 is FQNEAQ (reference sequence). CDR3 protein: CASSLDPSPVYGYTF. The CDR3 nucleotides are TGTGCCAGCAGCTTAGATCCCAGTCCCGTCTATGGCTACACCTTC.

The rearrangement joins TRBV6-5 to TRBJ2-1; D possibly corresponds to TRBD1 (5 bases). The CDR3 spans 15 residues. V lost 6 bases and J lost 1, with 13 bases in between. Germline V gene data show CDR1 as MNHEY and CDR2 as SVGAGI. The CDR3 spells CASSQTDISYNEQFF. In DNA form, the CDR3 reads TGTGCCAGCAGCCAGACAGATATATCCTACAATGAGCAGTTCTTC.

CDR3 sequence (DNA): TGTGCCAGCAGCGAAGGGGGGGTCTACGAGCAGTACTTC. Translation gives CASSEGGVYEQYF. J is TRBJ2-5 and V is TRBV13, with D possibly being TRBD2 (7 bases). The DNA end lines up better with TRBJ2-7; the J call may be wrong. The CDR3 length is 13 residues. CDR1 and CDR2 (germline): PRHDT, FYEKMQ (reference sequence).

The chain joins TRBV7-9 to TRBJ2-1; D gene uncertain. This CDR3 contains 12 residues. CDR1 and CDR2 from the germline V gene are SEHNR and FQNEAQ (reference sequence). V was trimmed by 10 bases and J by 6 bases, leaving 13 bases between them. CDR3 sequence reads: CAIRQRFNEQFF. DNA of the CDR3: TGTGCCATCCGCCAGCGTTTCAATGAGCAGTTCTTC.

This clone was seen once. The chain combines TRBV5-6 with TRBJ2-5; TRBD2 agrees at 8 bases. The CDR3 extends over 18 amino acids. Trimming cost V 4 bases and J 3 bases; bases outside gene matches: 17. The germline CDR1 and CDR2 sequences are SGHDT and YYEEEE. The CDR3 here is CASSLAGRGLPQEETQYF. CDR3 nucleotides: TGTGCCAGCAGCCTGGCCGGGAGGGGACTCCCCCAAGAAGAGACCCAGTACTTC.

The genes are TRBV19 and TRBJ1-5; TRBD1 matches at 7 bases. The CDR3 length is 14 residues. After removal of 6 bases from V and 6 bases from J, the junction contained 8 bases not matched to a gene. In germline, CDR1 is LNHDA, CDR2 SQIVND (reference sequence). The CDR3 spells CASSHGTVSQPQHF. The CDR3 nucleotides read TGTGCCAGTAGCCACGGGACAGTATCTCAGCCCCAGCATTTT.

The chain carries TRBV9 and TRBJ1-2; the match to TRBD1 covers 9 bases. V lost 3 bases and J lost 0; bases outside the gene matches: 9. The germline V gene encodes CDR1 SGDLS and CDR2 YYNGEE. CDR3 length equals 17 residues. Here the CDR3 DNA reads TGTGCCAGCAGCGGATGGACAGGGGACAAAGCTAACTATGGCTACACCTTC. Translating gives CASSGWTGDKANYGYTF.